This T cell receptor beta chain stems from a study of early T cells in non-severe SARS-CoV-2 infection listed by TCRdb under 2021. For the wider study: Because TCR sequencing relied on bulk RNA taken from unsorted whole blood, pairing of alpha and beta chains was not possible. Study-wide findings and limitations: VDJdb matching was skewed toward anti-spike CD8 responses and likely underestimated virus-specific expansions, missing private and CD4 specificities.

The sample holds many counts of this clonotype. Its antigen specificity is not known. Base quality data are lacking; no much larger clone is found one base away. The receptor library was made with 5' RACE. TCRdb lists the instrument as NextSeq 500. In the TCR library protocol, unique molecular identifiers were attached to individual cDNA molecules to correct for PCR bias and sequencing error. Sequencing covered both TCR alpha and beta chains, and within each sample the abundances of alpha and beta sequences were tightly co-correlated. As for the authors' bioinformatics: Decombinator V4 was used to perform V gene, J gene and CDR3 annotation of TCR sequences. TCRs were defined as expanded if a significant change between any two time points was detected under a Poisson model with p below 0.0001. TCR abundances were normalised to the total number of TCRs sequenced per sample and expressed as counts per million. MAIT TCRs were defined by TRAV1-2 paired with TRAJ12, TRAJ20 or TRAJ33, and iNKT TCRs by TRAV10 paired with TRAJ18. VDJdb, accessed on 1 November 2021, was searched for TCRs annotated for CMV, EBV and SARS-CoV-2, and TCRs annotated for more than one antigen were excluded. TCRdb cleaned the public reads at Q25 with fastp, built clones with MiXCR and kept in-frame beta chains. Merged by CDR3 protein, the rows form single entries marked with the most common genes and DNA. These V and J calls are TCRdb output, not the study's own analysis. For this sample there are around 57,000 distinct CDR3 sequences; approximately 6.1% appear just once. The ten biggest clones cover around 3.5% of the sample.

A case-control design nested within a healthcare worker cohort in London, UK, was used, with weekly nasopharyngeal swab PCR tests and blood sampling performed. Healthcare workers were recruited during the week of the UK lockdown, between 23 and 31 March 2020, and followed weekly for up to roughly 15 weeks. Per the germline V gene, SQVTM is the CDR1 and ANQGSEA is the CDR2. Ends trimmed: V by 3 bases, J by 4 bases; bases unmatched to a gene: 2. From the cysteine through the phenylalanine, the CDR3 covers 12 amino acids. Solely the CDR3 DNA is kept, with 36 bases framed from the first base. Recombination joined TRBV29-1 with TRBJ1-2; the central 7 bases match TRBD1. The clonotype comes from an adult who was a healthcare worker with PCR-confirmed SARS-CoV-2 infection or an uninfected control (not recorded which). The sequences come from whole blood, collected at baseline. The DNA sequence reads TGCAGCGTTGATGAGGGGGCCTATGGCTACACCTTC. Protein translation: CSVDEGAYGYTF.